The clone carrying this T cell receptor (beta chain) came up many times. Its target is unknown. The authors' processing: Using the CDR3 differences seen across clinicopathological groups, the authors built a distant-metastasis classifier for papillary thyroid cancer, which was meant to discriminate distant-metastatic patients. From the PCR reads, TCRdb re-called clones with MiXCR. Clone size and V and J calls follow TCRdb, not the original study. The sample lists 9,000 to 15,000 clones, around a third occurring once. All patients reached thyroid surgery having received no treatment beforehand. This specimen comes from a study of metastatic and nonmetastatic thyroid tumors. The wider study: Repertoires of blood and of tissue (tumor or nodule) from malignant and benign thyroid patients were compared.

Study-wide findings and caveats: Within blood and tumor, benign nodules reportedly had significantly lower TCR beta diversity than malignant thyroid tumors did.

V lost 1 base to trimming and J lost 5 bases, with 8 bases between them. Germline lookup yields CDR1 SGHAT and CDR2 FQNNGV. The CDR3 totals 13 residues. Material for sequencing was tumor tissue. This chain joins TRBV11-2 and TRBJ2-5; D call uncertain. The sequence came from a female donor with papillary thyroid cancer or a benign thyroid nodule (not recorded which). Some clones in this sample may be carry-over from other donors' samples. The CDR3 protein is CASSLGNRETQYF. In DNA form, the CDR3 reads TGTGCCAGCAGCTTAGGGAACCGTGAGACCCAGTACTTC.